This T cell receptor (beta chain) came from a study of cytomegalovirus exposure and HLA in healthy donors. Trimming removed 7 bases at V and 0 bases at J, with 13 bases between. Germline V gene sequence: CDR1 MNHNS, CDR2 SASEGT. The CDR3 is 15 amino acids. Unrecorded immune exposures were likely, despite nominal health at sampling. PCR used 60 Vbeta primers and 13 Jbeta primers. Authors' analysis steps: Tens of millions of unique TCR beta chains, 9 million to 11 million shared, were counted in a later analysis. Sequencing was performed with immunoSEQ multiplex PCR; in TCRdb, only in-frame clones are kept and a portion is missing. V, J and clone size are those of that table, while D and trimming were read from the DNA. Of 130,000 to 150,000 clones listed, 60% to 80% are singletons. Details on this clone: No antigen is known for it.

Study-level points and caveats: Testing in vitro showed a few CMV-associated chains specific for CMV antigens. Based on reports, TCR beta sequences accurately predicted HLA-A and HLA-B alleles for most subjects.

The chain links TRBV6-1 to TRBJ1-3; D unresolved. The specimen was PBMCs. The receptor was isolated from a male donor in good health and CMV-seronegative. CDR3 sequence reads: CASTRLADSGNTIYF. CDR3 DNA: TGTGCCAGCACTCGTTTGGCAGACTCTGGAAACACCATATATTTT.